The source of this T cell receptor (beta chain) is a study of OX40 agonist ivuxolimab in advanced cancers. On the study more broadly: Every 2 weeks, ivuxolimab was infused into the patients intravenously at between 0.01 and 10 mg/kg. A male proportion of just over 80% was recorded, with mean age about 60 years and range roughly 23 to 79. Findings of the study overall: The authors did not determine the antigen specificity of the expanded peripheral T cells. Nonresponders included some who also had low normalized T-cell clonal expansion.

Sequencing was performed with immunoSEQ multiplex PCR; in TCRdb, only in-frame clones are kept and a portion is missing. In the table there are about 26,000 clones, around four fifths of which are singletons. This clone has only a few counts. Its antigen is as yet unknown. This CDR3 comprises 15 residues. The sample in question was CD4+ or CD8+ T cells sorted from blood, obtained in a trial of the OX40 agonist ivuxolimab. The J gene is TRBJ1-2, the V gene TRBV21-1. TRBV21-1 is reported as a pseudogene. The receptor was derived from an adult with an advanced solid tumor such as melanoma, head and neck, liver or kidney cancer. DNA of the CDR3: TGTGCCAGCACGTGGGATTTCGCGTCTTTCTATGGCTACACCTTC. It codes for CASTWDFASFYGYTF.